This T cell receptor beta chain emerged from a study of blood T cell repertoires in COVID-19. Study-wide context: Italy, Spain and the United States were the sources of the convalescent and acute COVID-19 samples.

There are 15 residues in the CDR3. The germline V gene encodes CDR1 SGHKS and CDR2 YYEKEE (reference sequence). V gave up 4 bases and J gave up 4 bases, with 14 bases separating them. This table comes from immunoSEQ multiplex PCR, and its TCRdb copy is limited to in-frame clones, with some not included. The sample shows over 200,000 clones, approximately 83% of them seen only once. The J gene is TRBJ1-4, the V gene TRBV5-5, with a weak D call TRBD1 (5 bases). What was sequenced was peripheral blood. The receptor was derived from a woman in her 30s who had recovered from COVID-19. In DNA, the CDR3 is TGTGCCAGCAGCCCCCTCCTGGGGCTTAATGAAAAACTGTTTTTT. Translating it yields CASSPLLGLNEKLFF.